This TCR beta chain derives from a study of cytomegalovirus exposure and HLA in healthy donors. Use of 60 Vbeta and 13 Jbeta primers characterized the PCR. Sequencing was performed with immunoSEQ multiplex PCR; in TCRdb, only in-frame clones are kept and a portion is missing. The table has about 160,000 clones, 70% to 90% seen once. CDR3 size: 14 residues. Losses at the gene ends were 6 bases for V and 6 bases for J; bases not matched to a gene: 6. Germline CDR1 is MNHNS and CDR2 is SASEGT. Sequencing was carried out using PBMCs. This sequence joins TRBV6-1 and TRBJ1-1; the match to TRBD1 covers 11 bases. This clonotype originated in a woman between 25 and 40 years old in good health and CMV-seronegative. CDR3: CASSSGQGVSEAFF. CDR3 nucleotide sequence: TGTGCCAGCAGCTCGGGACAGGGGGTCTCTGAAGCTTTCTTT.